These 26 T cell receptor beta chains were all obtained from the same sample, sequenced in a study of beta chain features in type 1 diabetes. TCRB transcripts that were expressed got sequenced, as all of the isolated RNA had been reverse transcribed. TCRdb keeps only in-frame clones here, not all; method: immunoSEQ multiplex PCR. The sample carries hundreds of thousands of clones, around 15% recorded once. The sequenced material came from central memory CD4+ T cells from blood. Source of these receptors: a man between 25 and 39 years old in good health.

This clone was recorded a few times. This chain joins TRBV7-9 and TRBJ2-3; the D gene is possibly TRBD1 (6 bases). The germline gives CDR1 SEHNR, CDR2 FQNEAQ (reference sequence). The CDR3 spans 15 residues. V lost 4 bases to trimming and J lost 0 bases, with 11 bases between them. As DNA, the CDR3 is TGTGCCAGCAGCTCAGGGGCGCCTAGCACAGATACGCAGTATTTT. Its protein is CASSSGAPSTDTQYF.

This clone was seen a few times. This chain connects TRBV5-1 to TRBJ2-1; D is possibly TRBD1 (6 bases). Trimming removed 0 bases at V and 3 bases at J, with 10 bases between. CDR3 length equals 15 residues. Germline V gene lookup returns CDR1 SGHRS and CDR2 YFSETQ. The CDR3 protein is CASSLGTADYNEQFF. The DNA for the CDR3 is TGCGCCAGCAGCTTGGGGACAGCCGACTACAATGAGCAGTTCTTC.

V and J are TRBV4-2 and TRBJ2-2; D is possibly TRBD1 or TRBD2 (5 bases each). The CDR3 contains 14 residues. Germline V gene sequence: CDR1 LGHNA, CDR2 YNFKEQ. V lost 7 bases and J lost 2, with 11 bases in between. The CDR3 DNA reads TGTGCCAGCAATTTCCGGGACAACACCGGGGAGCTGTTTTTT. It is translated as CASNFRDNTGELFF.

The chain couples TRBV6-1 to TRBJ1-5; D unresolved. Looked up from germline, CDR1 is MNHNS and CDR2 is SASEGT. The CDR3 has 13 residues. The germline V and J ends were trimmed by 0 bases and 6 bases, with 6 bases remaining between them. The CDR3 here is CASSEASVQPQHF. CDR3 sequence (DNA): TGTGCCAGCAGTGAAGCGTCGGTTCAGCCCCAGCATTTT.

The chain employs TRBV5-5 and TRBJ2-5, with 7 bases lining up with TRBD1. The CDR3 runs to 15 residues. The germline CDR1 and CDR2 sequences are SGHKS and YYEKEE (reference sequence). The V gene end was trimmed by 2 bases and the J gene end by 1 base; junction bases not matched to a gene: 5. CDR3 in DNA: TGTGCCAGCAGCTTTGGGACAGCACTCCAAGAGACCCAGTACTTC. This gives the protein CASSFGTALQETQYF.

The chain is built from TRBV4-3 and TRBJ1-2; TRBD1 aligns across 7 bases. V lost 2 bases, J lost 2 bases, and 5 bases stayed unmatched. Germline values: CDR1 LGHNA, CDR2 YSLEER. The CDR3 loop spans 15 amino acids. The CDR3 sequence is CASSQRDSQNYGYTF. CDR3 nucleotides: TGCGCCAGCAGCCAAAGGGACAGCCAAAACTATGGCTACACCTTC.

This clone has at least ten counts. The chain has TRBV7-9 and TRBJ2-3; the D is unclear. Trimming took 1 base from V and 6 from J, leaving 8 bases between them. There are 13 residues in the CDR3. The germline V gene has CDR1 SEHNR and CDR2 FQNEAQ (reference sequence). Here the CDR3 DNA reads TGTGCCAGCAGCTTAGACTTGGAGGATACGCAGTATTTT. Amino acids: CASSLDLEDTQYF. Looking up the rest from reference TRBV7-9 and TRBJ2-3 gives the full variable domain: DTGVSQNPRHKITKRGQNVTFRCDPISEHNRLYWYRQTLGQGPEFLTYFQNEAQLEKSRLLSDRFSAERPKGSFSTLEIQRTEQGDSAMYLCASSLDLEDTQYFGPGTRLTVL.

This clone was observed a handful of times. The rearrangement uses TRBV11-2 and TRBJ1-5; D unclear. Trimming took off 4 bases at V and 6 bases at J, with 10 bases between the two ends. Per the germline V gene, CDR1 is SGHAT and CDR2 is FQNNGV. The CDR3 loop spans 13 amino acids. The CDR3 here is CASSSDPSQPQHF. The CDR3 bases are TGTGCCAGCAGCTCCGACCCCAGTCAGCCCCAGCATTTT.

This rearrangement joins TRBV11-1 to TRBJ1-2; D is possibly TRBD1 (6 bases). The V gene's germline CDR1 is SGHAT and CDR2 FQDESV (reference sequence). Trimming took 6 bases from V and 6 from J, leaving 17 bases between them. The CDR3 consists of 14 residues. In DNA form, the CDR3 reads TGTGCCAGCAGGCCATATACAGGGATACATGGCTACACCTTC. Translation: CASRPYTGIHGYTF.

The chain joins TRBV7-9 to TRBJ1-4; TRBD1 might be the D (5 bases). CDR1 SEHNR and CDR2 FQNEAQ come from the germline V gene (reference sequence). This CDR3 is built from 16 residues. V lost 1 base, J lost 3 bases, and 12 bases lay in between. The CDR3 is CASSLGGVGANEKLFF. Written as DNA, the CDR3 is TGTGCCAGCAGCTTAGGAGGGGTCGGAGCTAATGAAAAACTGTTTTTT.

In its sample, this clone was seen a few times. The chain joins TRBV4-2 to TRBJ2-2; perhaps D is TRBD1 or TRBD2 (5 bases each). The CDR3 spans 16 residues. The V and J ends lost 1 base and 5 bases respectively, with 14 bases between them. The germline CDR1 and CDR2 sequences are LGHNA and YNFKEQ. CDR3 region: CASSQVTSGATGELFF. DNA of the CDR3: TGTGCCAGCAGCCAAGTGACCTCCGGGGCAACCGGGGAGCTGTTTTTT.

The rearrangement links TRBV5-4 to TRBJ2-5; 10 nucleotides line up with TRBD2. The germline gives CDR1 SGHNT, CDR2 YYREEE (reference sequence). The CDR3 is 16 residues long. J was trimmed by 2 bases and V by 0 bases; bases with no gene match: 4. The CDR3 loop reads CASSLGGLAQQETQYF. In DNA form, the CDR3 reads TGTGCCAGCAGCTTGGGGGGACTAGCGCAACAAGAGACCCAGTACTTC.

The gene calls are TRBV5-1 and TRBJ2-3; 14 bases align to TRBD2. The CDR3 is made up of 17 amino acids. The junction had 6 bases not matched to a gene; V was cut back by 2 bases and J by 4 bases. Germline V gene data show CDR1 as SGHRS and CDR2 as YFSETQ. For the CDR3, the DNA is TGCGCCAGCAGCTTCCGCGGGACTAGCGGGGGCTCAGATACGCAGTATTTT. It encodes CASSFRGTSGGSDTQYF. The variable domain in full, with the rest retrieved from reference TRBV5-1 and TRBJ2-3, is KAGVTQTPRYLIKTRGQQVTLSCSPISGHRSVSWYQQTPGQGLQFLFEYFSETQRNKGNFPGRFSGRQFSNSRSEMNVSTLELGDSALYLCASSFRGTSGGSDTQYFGPGTRLTVL.

V gene TRBV7-2 combines with J gene TRBJ2-1, with D unclear. The CDR3 runs 12 residues. Looked up from germline, CDR1 is SGHTA and CDR2 is FQGNSA. V was trimmed by 2 bases and J by 8 bases, leaving 7 bases between them. CDR3 bases: TGTGCCAGCAGCTTAACCGGAGATGAGCAGTTCTTC. Protein: CASSLTGDEQFF.

Ten or more counts support this clone. This chain connects TRBV7-2 to TRBJ1-3, with D hard to call. Germline V CDR1 and CDR2: SGHTA, FQGNSA. The CDR3 runs to 15 residues. V lost 6 bases, J lost 4 bases, and 16 bases lay in between. The CDR3 region is CASRRLPEPGNTIYF. In DNA, the CDR3 is TGTGCCAGCAGACGTCTGCCGGAACCGGGAAACACCATATATTTT.

Ten or more counts support this clone. V and J are TRBV10-3 and TRBJ2-1; D may be TRBD1 (5 bases). This CDR3 contains 14 residues. Trimming cost V 7 bases and J 0 bases, with 10 bases left between them. The germline V gene encodes CDR1 ENHRY and CDR2 SYGVKD. The CDR3 coding sequence is TGTGCCATCAAGAGAGACAGCTCCTACAATGAGCAGTTCTTC. Residues: CAIKRDSSYNEQFF.

There are a few counts of this clone. The CDR3 region is CASSVDGGGGELFF. CDR3 DNA sequence: TGTGCCAGCAGCGTAGACGGGGGAGGCGGGGAGCTGTTTTTT. The rearrangement joins TRBV9 to TRBJ2-2, with D tentatively TRBD2 (6 bases). Trimming removed 0 bases at V and 7 bases at J, with 10 bases between. The germline V gene has CDR1 SGDLS and CDR2 YYNGEE. The CDR3 loop spans 14 amino acids.

The chain is built from TRBV5-4 and TRBJ1-1, with 8 bases lining up with TRBD1. The CDR3 consists of 13 residues. The junction had 6 bases not matched to a gene; V was cut back by 5 bases and J by 6 bases. Germline V CDR1 and CDR2: SGHNT, YYREEE (reference sequence). The CDR3 DNA is TGTGCCAGCAGAAGGACACAGGGGGCTGAAGCTTTCTTT. Its translation is CASRRTQGAEAFF.

This rearrangement joins TRBV5-8 to TRBJ2-3; D is perhaps TRBD1 (6 bases). Germline V lookup: CDR1 SGHTS, CDR2 YDEGEE. This CDR3 region has 15 residues. Trimming removed 5 bases from V and 2 bases from J, with 15 bases in between. The CDR3 loop is CASSQGLDYTDTQYF. The CDR3 DNA is TGTGCCAGCAGTCAGGGGCTCGACTACACAGATACGCAGTATTTT.

This clone was seen a few times. V and J are TRBV11-2 and TRBJ2-3; 12 nucleotides agree with TRBD2. V lost 5 bases and J lost 7; bases outside the gene matches: 10. The CDR3 has 16 amino acids. Germline-derived CDR1 and CDR2 are SGHAT and FQNNGV. CDR3 protein: CASSQTSGGYGNTQYF. The CDR3 DNA reads TGTGCCAGCAGCCAGACTAGCGGGGGATATGGGAATACGCAGTATTTT.

In this sample, this clone turned up a few times. The V and J genes are TRBV11-2 and TRBJ1-1; D is ambiguous. V gave up 5 bases and J gave up 1 base, with 11 bases separating them. Looked up from germline, CDR1 is SGHAT and CDR2 is FQNNGV. This CDR3 is 14 amino acids long. CDR3 coding DNA: TGTGCCAGCAGCCATGCCCCAGAGAACACTGAAGCTTTCTTT. It encodes CASSHAPENTEAFF.

The rearrangement uses TRBV5-5 and TRBJ1-1, with D uncertain. V lost 2 bases to trimming and J lost 1 base, with 6 bases between them. Germline CDR1 and CDR2: SGHKS and YYEKEE (reference sequence). CDR3 size: 13 residues. CDR3 in amino acids: CASSFETNTEAFF. CDR3 DNA: TGTGCCAGCAGCTTTGAAACGAACACTGAAGCTTTCTTT.

This clone appeared a few times. This chain uses TRBV7-8 with TRBJ1-5; D possibly corresponds to TRBD1 (5 bases). V lost 3 bases and J 7 bases, leaving 13 bases between the germline ends. This CDR3 has 14 amino acids. Germline V gene data show CDR1 as SGHVS and CDR2 as FQNEAQ. The CDR3 nucleotides are TGTGCCAGCAGCTTCCAGGGAATGAGGCAGCCCCAGCATTTT. It codes for CASSFQGMRQPQHF.

The chain links TRBV18 to TRBJ1-5, with D possibly being TRBD1 (5 bases). This CDR3 has 15 residues. V was pared by 2 bases and J by 6 bases, with 14 bases between. In germline, CDR1 is KGHSH, CDR2 LQKENI. The CDR3 DNA follows: TGTGCCAGCTCACCATATGATCGGGGGGGTCAGCCCCAGCATTTT. Translation: CASSPYDRGGQPQHF. Using reference TRBV18 and TRBJ1-5 for the parts outside the CDR3, the full variable domain is NAGVMQNPRHLVRRRGQEARLRCSPMKGHSHVYWYRQLPEEGLKFMVYLQKENIIDESGMPKERFSAEFPKEGPSILRIQQVVRGDSAAYFCASSPYDRGGQPQHFGDGTRLSIL.

This clone was seen repeatedly, ten times or more. CDR3 DNA sequence: TGTGCCTGGAGGAGTCACAATGAGCAGTTCTTC. Translated, it gives CAWRSHNEQFF. V gene TRBV30 combines with J gene TRBJ2-1; D gene unclear. This CDR3 is 11 amino acids long. Germline V gives CDR1 GTSNPN, CDR2 SVGIG (reference sequence). The V gene lost 3 bases and the J gene lost 5 bases, with 5 bases spanning the gap.

About this clone itself: An end of the junction differs from the germline gene, which may be a read error. The genes are TRBV19 and TRBJ2-5; TRBD2 matches at 10 bases. Germline CDR1 LNHDA, CDR2 SQIVND (reference sequence). The CDR3 covers 18 residues. CDR3 bases: TGTGCCAGTACCCGTTCTAGCGGGAGAGTCGAGAGCCAAGGGACCCAGTACTTC. It is translated as CASTRSSGRVESQGTQYF.